Each of the 30 T cell receptor beta chains below was sequenced from the same sample in a study of blood T cell repertoires in COVID-19. Assay used: immunoSEQ multiplex PCR; TCRdb lists only in-frame clones, some missing. The sample comprises over 75,000 clones, approximately 82% of which are singletons, and roughly an eighth rests with the top ten. The sequenced sample consisted of peripheral blood. The receptors shown here come from a human donor in a cohort sampled during active COVID-19.

The rearrangement joins TRBV11-1 to TRBJ2-3, with D possibly being TRBD2 (6 bases). Germline CDR1 SGHAT, CDR2 FQDESV (reference sequence). The V gene lost 5 bases and the J gene lost 9 bases, with 24 bases spanning the gap. The CDR3 extends over 16 amino acids. The DNA of the CDR3 is TGTGCCAGCAGCCAACCCGCGGGGACTGTGGGCAGGACGCAGTATTTT. It yields the protein CASSQPAGTVGRTQYF.

This clone has more than one count but fewer than ten. V and J are TRBV10-1 and TRBJ1-1; no definite D call. The germline V gene has CDR1 WNHNN and CDR2 SYGVQD (reference sequence). Trimming took off 2 bases at V and 10 bases at J, with 14 bases between the two ends. The CDR3 loop spans 13 amino acids. CDR3 sequence: CASSEHNEGRAFF. In DNA, the CDR3 is TGCGCCAGCAGTGAGCACAACGAGGGCAGAGCTTTCTTT.

The chain has TRBV3-1 (or the pseudogene TRBV3-2) and TRBJ1-1; no reliable D call. This CDR3 contains 13 residues. V gave up 4 bases and J gave up 8 bases, with 14 bases separating them. Germline V gene data show CDR1 as LGHDT and CDR2 as YNNKEL (reference sequence). CDR3 region: CASSLGSSREAFF. CDR3 nucleotides: TGTGCCAGCAGCCTCGGTTCTTCCAGGGAAGCTTTCTTT.

The chain uses TRBV10-3 and TRBJ2-1; 7 bases are shared with TRBD2. The CDR3 has 16 amino acids. V lost 5 bases to trimming and J lost 6 bases; unmatched junction nucleotides: 13. Germline values: CDR1 ENHRY, CDR2 SYGVKD. CDR3 in amino acids: CAISRENSGVGNEQFF. The CDR3, as DNA: TGTGCCATCAGTAGAGAAAACAGCGGGGTAGGCAATGAGCAGTTCTTC.

The V call is TRBV5-1, the J call TRBJ1-3, with no clear D. V lost 0 bases and J lost 0, with 10 bases in between. CDR3 length: 16 residues. Germline-derived CDR1 and CDR2 are SGHRS and YFSETQ. CDR3 coding DNA: TGCGCCAGCAGCTTGGCCGGTGCCACCTCTGGAAACACCATATATTTT. Translated: CASSLAGATSGNTIYF. Full variable domain (outside the CDR3, taken from reference TRBV5-1 and TRBJ1-3): KAGVTQTPRYLIKTRGQQVTLSCSPISGHRSVSWYQQTPGQGLQFLFEYFSETQRNKGNFPGRFSGRQFSNSRSEMNVSTLELGDSALYLCASSLAGATSGNTIYFGEGSWLTVV.

This clone was seen once. The chain uses TRBV27 and TRBJ2-2; 8 bases match TRBD2. The CDR3 is 17 amino acids. Trimming took 8 bases from V and 4 from J; bases not matched to a gene: 15. Germline V lookup: CDR1 MNHEY, CDR2 SMNVEV (reference sequence). The CDR3 spells CASREGERASGTGELFF. The DNA of the CDR3 is TGTGCCAGCCGGGAGGGGGAGAGGGCGTCGGGCACCGGGGAGCTGTTTTTT.

The gene calls are TRBV28 and TRBJ2-3; 9 positions match TRBD2. J gave up 4 bases and V 8 bases, and 7 bases lay outside the gene matches. The CDR3 covers 14 residues. Germline-derived CDR1 and CDR2 are MDHEN and SYDVKM. CDR3 residues: CASGFSGSADTQYF. The CDR3 DNA reads TGTGCCAGCGGGTTTAGCGGGAGCGCAGATACGCAGTATTTT.

V and J are TRBV11-2 and TRBJ2-7; D call uncertain. This CDR3 is 15 amino acids long. The V end lost 3 bases, the J end lost 0 bases, and 12 bases lay between the germline ends. From germline, CDR1 is SGHAT and CDR2 FQNNGV. The CDR3 is CASSFGLTDSYEQYF. The CDR3 region has the DNA TGTGCCAGCAGCTTCGGTCTAACAGACTCCTACGAGCAGTACTTC.

V and J are TRBV4-2 and TRBJ2-3, with D possibly matching TRBD2 (6 bases). The CDR3 is 16 residues long. V lost 4 bases and J lost 0, with 14 bases in between. CDR1 is LGHNA, CDR2 YNFKEQ, per germline. In DNA, the CDR3 is TGTGCCAGCAGCCCCCCAGCGGGTTCTAGCACAGATACGCAGTATTTT. It translates to CASSPPAGSSTDTQYF.

This clone has a single count. The V and J genes are TRBV15 and TRBJ1-5; 11 bases match TRBD1. The CDR3 loop spans 15 amino acids. The germline CDR1 and CDR2 sequences are LNHNV and YYDKDF (reference sequence). J gave up 7 bases and V 3 bases, and 5 bases lay outside the gene matches. In nucleotides, the CDR3 is TGTGCCACCAGCAGGGACAGGGGGCGAAGCCAGCCCCAGCATTTT. Translated, it gives CATSRDRGRSQPQHF.

This clone is deemed large. The chain recombines TRBV28 with TRBJ1-5; 7 bases map to TRBD1. V gave up 2 bases and J gave up 0 bases; unmatched junction bases: 10. The germline V gene has CDR1 MDHEN and CDR2 SYDVKM. The CDR3 totals 18 residues. The CDR3 DNA reads as TGTGCCAGCAGTTTAGACAGGGACAAACCGATTAGCAATCAGCCCCAGCATTTT. It encodes CASSLDRDKPISNQPQHF.

This clone appeared a single time. The V and J genes are TRBV11-2 and TRBJ2-3; D remains unclear. The CDR3 is 10 residues long. CDR1 SGHAT and CDR2 FQNNGV come from the germline V gene. Trimming cost V 5 bases and J 6 bases, with 3 bases left between them. The CDR3 coding sequence is TGTGCCAGCAGCCCTGATACGCAGTATTTT. Amino acids: CASSPDTQYF.

The chain employs TRBV7-2 and TRBJ2-1; TRBD2 matches 9 bases. There are 17 residues in the CDR3. Trimming at V came to 4 bases and at J to 2 bases, leaving 9 bases not matched to a gene. Germline values: CDR1 SGHTA, CDR2 FQGNSA. The DNA of the CDR3 is TGTGCCAGCAGCTCCCCTCGCGCGGGAGGGGCCTACAATGAGCAGTTCTTC. It translates to CASSSPRAGGAYNEQFF.

The chain carries TRBV4-1 and TRBJ1-4, with D tentatively TRBD1 (6 bases). CDR1 is MGHRA, CDR2 YSYEKL, per germline. CDR3 length: 16 residues. Trimming removed 5 bases at V and 0 bases at J, with 13 bases between. The CDR3 nucleotides are TGCGCCAGCAGCTCGGGGGGGGGCGCAACTAATGAAAAACTGTTTTTT. It specifies CASSSGGGATNEKLFF.

The chain is built from TRBV7-9 and TRBJ2-1, with D perhaps matching TRBD2 (6 bases). CDR3 size: 15 residues. CDR1 is SEHNR and CDR2 is FQNEAQ in the germline V gene (reference sequence). The V end was cut by 7 bases, the J end by 2 bases, with 15 bases between. The chain's CDR3 is CASNANGSPYNEQFF. DNA of the CDR3: TGTGCCAGCAACGCGAACGGGAGTCCCTACAATGAGCAGTTCTTC.

The rearrangement joins TRBV5-4 to TRBJ2-3; perhaps TRBD2 as D (5 bases). V was clipped by 1 base and J by 2 bases, with 14 bases between them. The V gene's germline CDR1 is SGHNT and CDR2 YYREEE (reference sequence). The CDR3 runs to 16 residues. The CDR3 here is CASSLFRGANTDTQYF. CDR3 nucleotides: TGTGCCAGCAGCTTGTTCCGGGGTGCAAACACAGATACGCAGTATTTT.

The chain joins TRBV10-2 to TRBJ1-6; 7 bases align to TRBD1. Unmatched junction bases numbered 13, after V lost 7 bases and J lost 7 bases. Germline lookup yields CDR1 WSHSY and CDR2 SAAADI. This CDR3 has 16 amino acids. This chain's CDR3 is CASKSTAGGKNSPLHF. DNA for the CDR3: TGCGCCAGCAAATCCACGGCAGGGGGAAAAAATTCACCCCTCCACTTT.

This chain joins TRBV2 and TRBJ1-1; D call uncertain. The ends were cut back, 3 bases at V and 3 bases at J, with 11 bases in the middle. CDR3 length equals 14 residues. Germline-derived CDR1 and CDR2 are SNHLY and FYNNEI. CDR3 loop: CASSEEEGYTEAFF. In DNA, the CDR3 is TGTGCCAGCAGTGAGGAGGAAGGCTACACTGAAGCTTTCTTT.

The chain carries TRBV5-4 and TRBJ2-3, with TRBD2 identical over 10 bases. The CDR3 spans 14 residues. Germline CDR1 SGHNT, CDR2 YYREEE (reference sequence). V shed 7 bases and J 3 bases; nucleotides not matched to a gene: 5. CDR3 DNA: TGTGCCAGCCGAGCGGGGGGGAGGACAGATACGCAGTATTTT. Translated: CASRAGGRTDTQYF. The whole variable domain, filled in from reference TRBV5-4 and TRBJ2-3, reads ETGVTQSPTHLIKTRGQQVTLRCSSQSGHNTVSWYQQALGQGPQFIFQYYREEENGRGNFPPRFSGLQFPNYSSELNVNALELDDSALYLCASRAGGRTDTQYFGPGTRLTVL.

The chain recombines TRBV4-1 with TRBJ2-3; 8 bases agree with TRBD2. This CDR3 is 15 amino acids long. The J segment lost 2 bases and the V segment lost 3 bases, leaving 4 bases of the junction unmatched. The germline V gene encodes CDR1 MGHRA and CDR2 YSYEKL. CDR3 region: CASSQREAATDTQYF. DNA for the CDR3: TGCGCCAGCAGCCAGCGGGAGGCCGCCACAGATACGCAGTATTTT.

The genes are TRBV6-6 and TRBJ1-3; D unclear. CDR1 is MNHNY and CDR2 is SVGAGI in the germline V gene (reference sequence). V dropped 5 bases and J dropped 4 bases, with 9 bases sitting between them. This CDR3 is built from 13 residues. The CDR3 nucleotides are TGTGCCAGCAGTCCCCCTCCCGGAAACACCATATATTTT. Its protein is CASSPPPGNTIYF.

The V and J genes are TRBV18 and TRBJ1-1, with 8 nucleotides matching TRBD1. CDR3 size: 13 residues. Germline assignment: CDR1 KGHSH and CDR2 LQKENI. The V and J ends lost 5 bases and 6 bases, in that order; junction bases with no gene match: 5. CDR3 sequence: CASSGRGRSEAFF. The CDR3 DNA follows: TGTGCCAGCTCAGGCAGGGGGCGATCTGAAGCTTTCTTT.

This clone came up once. This chain uses TRBV5-1 with TRBJ2-2; D may be TRBD1 (6 bases). The CDR3 extends over 15 amino acids. Trimming stripped 4 bases from V and 6 bases from J, with 16 bases between. CDR1 and CDR2 from the germline V gene are SGHRS and YFSETQ. This chain's CDR3 is CASSPLTGMSGELFF. Written as DNA, the CDR3 is TGCGCCAGCAGCCCCCTGACAGGCATGTCCGGGGAGCTGTTTTTT.

The genes are TRBV5-5 and TRBJ2-1; D possibly corresponds to TRBD1 (5 bases). CDR3 length equals 15 residues. V gave up 3 bases and J gave up 3 bases, with 13 bases separating them. Germline V gene data show CDR1 as SGHKS and CDR2 as YYEKEE (reference sequence). The CDR3 nucleotides read TGTGCCAGCAGCTGGCGACAGTGGAACTACAATGAGCAGTTCTTC. This codes for CASSWRQWNYNEQFF.

The chain joins TRBV19 to TRBJ1-2; TRBD1 aligns across 9 bases. V lost 2 bases to trimming and J lost 5 bases; unmatched junction nucleotides: 9. Germline CDR1 LNHDA, CDR2 SQIVND (reference sequence). The CDR3 is made up of 16 amino acids. The CDR3 loop reads CASSINQPGQGYGYTF. The CDR3 nucleotides read TGTGCCAGTAGTATAAACCAACCGGGACAGGGATATGGCTACACCTTC.

This rearrangement joins TRBV27 to TRBJ2-1, with 11 bases aligning to TRBD2. The length of the CDR3 is 17 residues. With 4 bases clipped from V and 8 bases from J, the junction kept 13 bases outside the gene matches. Germline lookup yields CDR1 MNHEY and CDR2 SMNVEV (reference sequence). CDR3 amino acids: CASSYGQLAGGPDEQFF. The CDR3 region has the DNA TGTGCCAGCAGTTACGGACAGTTAGCGGGGGGGCCGGATGAGCAGTTCTTC.

J is TRBJ1-1 and V is TRBV19; D perhaps matches TRBD1 (6 bases). The germline V gene encodes CDR1 LNHDA and CDR2 SQIVND (reference sequence). V shed 0 bases and J shed 10 bases, with 27 bases lying between them. The CDR3 totals 18 residues. Here the CDR3 reads CASSIDAATGGGFGGAFF. The CDR3 nucleotides are TGTGCCAGTAGTATAGATGCGGCGACAGGAGGCGGCTTTGGCGGAGCTTTCTTT.

The gene calls are TRBV18 and TRBJ2-2, with a tentative D call TRBD1 (6 bases). The CDR3 extends over 16 amino acids. V lost 1 base and J 5 bases, leaving 14 bases between the germline ends. The germline gives CDR1 KGHSH, CDR2 LQKENI. CDR3 sequence: CASSPLSQGLTGELFF. The CDR3 DNA is TGTGCCAGCTCACCACTGTCCCAGGGGTTGACCGGGGAGCTGTTTTTT.

V usage is TRBV19 and J usage is TRBJ1-1, with 9 bases that match TRBD1. The CDR3 is 14 amino acids. Germline V gene sequence: CDR1 LNHDA, CDR2 SQIVND (reference sequence). V trimming: 6 bases; J trimming: 4 bases; junction bases outside the gene matches: 6. This chain's CDR3 is CASSLQTGGTEAFF. CDR3 nucleotides: TGTGCCAGTAGCCTTCAGACAGGGGGCACTGAAGCTTTCTTT.

The chain uses TRBV5-1 and TRBJ2-1; 10 nucleotides agree with TRBD1. The V and J ends lost 4 bases and 9 bases, in that order; junction bases with no gene match: 10. Germline V lookup: CDR1 SGHRS, CDR2 YFSETQ. There are 15 residues in the CDR3. The CDR3 spells CASSMGQGSFSEQFF. The CDR3 DNA follows: TGCGCCAGCAGCATGGGACAGGGGAGTTTCAGTGAGCAGTTCTTC.